The 17 T cell receptor beta chains below were found in one sample sequenced in a study of shared clonotypes between healthy human individuals. Profiled with immunoSEQ multiplex PCR; TCRdb holds only in-frame clones, not every one. Among 550,000 to 800,000 clones listed, under 80% were seen once. The specimen sequenced was memory CD4+ T cells sorted from blood. As to subset: CD45RA-negative fraction. The receptors derive from a woman in her 30s in good health.

This clone has more than one count but fewer than ten. V usage is TRBV7-9 and J usage is TRBJ1-2; weak D call: TRBD1 (5 bases). The CDR3 runs 15 residues. Germline CDR1 and CDR2: SEHNR and FQNEAQ (reference sequence). V lost 5 bases to trimming and J lost 2 bases, with 15 bases between them. This CDR3 is CASSPYRQLNYGYTF. CDR3 sequence (DNA): TGTGCCAGCAGCCCATATCGACAGCTAAACTATGGCTACACCTTC.

As for this clone: Other nucleotide sequences from this sample produce the same CDR3. The chain joins TRBV30 to TRBJ1-1, with a tentative D call TRBD1 (5 bases). This CDR3 has 13 amino acids. V was clipped by 2 bases and J by 1 base, with 8 bases between them. Germline CDR1 is GTSNPN and CDR2 is SVGIG (reference sequence). CDR3 bases: TGTGCCTGGAGTTCCCAGGGGAACACTGAAGCTTTCTTT. Translating it yields CAWSSQGNTEAFF.

This chain uses TRBV4-1 with TRBJ2-6; 8 bases agree with TRBD1. V lost 4 bases and J lost 0; bases outside the gene matches: 8. Germline-derived CDR1 and CDR2 are MGHRA and YSYEKL. This CDR3 has 18 residues. Here the CDR3 DNA reads TGCGCCAGCAGCCTGCTGGACAGGGTCTTCTCTGGGGCCAACGTCCTGACTTTC. It is translated as CASSLLDRVFSGANVLTF.

The chain employs TRBV6-5 and TRBJ1-5; D gene ambiguous. The V end was cut by 11 bases, the J end by 0 bases, with 8 bases between. In germline, CDR1 is MNHEY, CDR2 SVGAGI. The CDR3 is 12 residues long. CDR3 nucleotides: TGTGCCTGCGGGCCTAGCAATCAGCCCCAGCATTTT. As protein: CACGPSNQPQHF.

This clone was counted only a few times. Different DNA sequences within this sample yield the same CDR3. The V call is TRBV5-1, the J call TRBJ2-7; 10 bases are a match to TRBD1. J gave up 4 bases and V 4 bases, and 8 bases lay outside the gene matches. In germline, CDR1 is SGHRS, CDR2 YFSETQ. This CDR3 has 15 residues. The CDR3 protein is CASSDRTGGLYEQYF. The CDR3 nucleotides are TGCGCCAGCAGCGACCGGACAGGGGGGTTGTACGAGCAGTACTTC.

The V gene is TRBV11-2, the J gene TRBJ2-7, with D possibly matching TRBD2 (7 bases). V lost 5 bases, J lost 3 bases, and 17 bases lay in between. The germline V gene encodes CDR1 SGHAT and CDR2 FQNNGV. The CDR3 loop spans 15 amino acids. The CDR3 spells CASSPGGGGGYEQYF. CDR3 nucleotides: TGTGCCAGCAGCCCCGGGGGAGGGGGGGGCTACGAGCAGTACTTC. The full variable domain, rest sourced from reference TRBV11-2 and TRBJ2-7, is EAGVAQSPRYKIIEKRQSVAFWCNPISGHATLYWYQQILGQGPKLLIQFQNNGVVDDSQLPKDRFSAERLKGVDSTLKIQPAKLEDSAVYLCASSPGGGGGYEQYFGPGTRLTVT.

This clone has a handful of counts. The gene calls are TRBV19 and TRBJ2-5, with D perhaps matching TRBD1 or TRBD2 (6 bases each). CDR1 and CDR2 (germline): LNHDA, SQIVND (reference sequence). The CDR3 is made up of 14 amino acids. The V gene lost 2 bases and the J gene lost 5 bases, with 12 bases spanning the gap. CDR3: CASSIPGAPETQYF. The CDR3 DNA is TGTGCCAGTAGTATACCGGGGGCGCCGGAGACCCAGTACTTC. Filled out from reference TRBV19 and TRBJ2-5, the complete variable domain reads DGGITQSPKYLFRKEGQNVTLSCEQNLNHDAMYWYRQDPGQGLRLIYYSQIVNDFQKGDIAEGYSVSREKKESFPLTVTSAQKNPTAFYLCASSIPGAPETQYFGPGTRLLVL.

V usage is TRBV6-5 and J usage is TRBJ2-3; the D gene is possibly TRBD1 (5 bases). Germline lookup yields CDR1 MNHEY and CDR2 SVGAGI. Between the trimmed V and J ends, which lost 5 bases and 4 bases, there was a span of 10 bases. This CDR3 has 13 amino acids. The CDR3 coding sequence is TGTGCCAGCAGTCGGCGACAGCCAGATACGCAGTATTTT. Translation gives CASSRRQPDTQYF.

J is TRBJ1-5 and V is TRBV19, with D maybe TRBD1 (6 bases). Trimming stripped 6 bases from V and 5 bases from J, with 17 bases between. The CDR3 contains 15 residues. Per germline, CDR1 LNHDA and CDR2 SQIVND (reference sequence). The DNA of the CDR3 is TGTGCCAGTAGATCCCCCCCGGGGGCCGATCAGCCCCAGCATTTT. Translated, it gives CASRSPPGADQPQHF.

The chain has TRBV6-1 and TRBJ1-2; 9 positions match TRBD1. V lost 0 bases, J lost 2 bases, and 4 bases stayed unmatched. Germline lookup yields CDR1 MNHNS and CDR2 SASEGT. This CDR3 has 16 amino acids. CDR3 amino acids: CASSEAGTGLNYGYTF. The DNA of the CDR3 is TGTGCCAGCAGTGAAGCCGGGACAGGGCTGAACTATGGCTACACCTTC.

The chain has TRBV5-4 and TRBJ2-1; 10 nucleotides match TRBD2. This CDR3 has 14 amino acids. Germline V gene lookup returns CDR1 SGHNT and CDR2 YYREEE (reference sequence). The J segment lost 8 bases and the V segment lost 4 bases, leaving 6 bases of the junction unmatched. The CDR3 DNA follows: TGTGCCAGCAGCCCAGCGGGAGGGCCGTATGAGCAGTTCTTC. This gives the protein CASSPAGGPYEQFF.

The chain links TRBV10-3 to TRBJ1-2, with D unresolved. Trimming pared 4 bases from V and 2 bases from J, leaving 26 bases between. In germline, CDR1 is ENHRY, CDR2 SYGVKD. The CDR3 has 19 residues. CDR3: CAISALERERIPANYGYTF. The CDR3 DNA follows: TGTGCCATCAGTGCCCTTGAGAGAGAGAGGATCCCCGCGAACTATGGCTACACCTTC.

The chain links TRBV27 to TRBJ1-1; 9 bases align to TRBD1. Trimming took 2 bases from V and 1 from J; bases not matched to a gene: 5. The CDR3 runs 16 residues. From germline, CDR1 is MNHEY and CDR2 SMNVEV (reference sequence). The CDR3 coding sequence is TGTGCCAGCAGTTTAGGGGACAGGGCCAGGAACACTGAAGCTTTCTTT. It yields the protein CASSLGDRARNTEAFF.

J is TRBJ2-2 and V is TRBV28; D is unresolved. The germline gives CDR1 MDHEN, CDR2 SYDVKM. Trimming removed 6 bases from V and 1 base from J, with 9 bases in between. This CDR3 has 14 residues. The chain's CDR3 is CASRVGRNTGELFF. DNA for the CDR3: TGTGCCAGCAGGGTTGGCAGGAACACCGGGGAGCTGTTTTTT.

The V and J genes are TRBV2 and TRBJ2-2, with 8 bases aligning to TRBD2. Germline CDR1 and CDR2: SNHLY and FYNNEI. CDR3 length: 14 residues. With V trimmed by 10 bases and J by 0 bases, 4 bases remained unmatched. The CDR3: CATTSETNTGELFF. The CDR3 bases are TGTGCCACGACTAGCGAGACGAACACCGGGGAGCTGTTTTTT. Full variable domain (remainder filled in from reference TRBV2 and TRBJ2-2): EPEVTQTPSHQVTQMGQEVILRCVPISNHLYFYWYRQILGQKVEFLVSFYNNEISEKSEIFDDQFSVERPDGSNFTLKIRSTKLEDSAMYFCATTSETNTGELFFGEGSRLTVL.

The chain is built from TRBV4-1 and TRBJ2-6; 7 bases agree with TRBD2. CDR1 MGHRA and CDR2 YSYEKL come from the germline V gene. There are 17 residues in the CDR3. V shed 1 base, J shed 0 bases, and the junction held 3 bases outside the gene matches. CDR3 loop: CASSQGLALSGANVLTF. CDR3 coding DNA: TGCGCCAGCAGCCAAGGACTAGCTCTCTCTGGGGCCAACGTCCTGACTTTC.

The rearrangement joins TRBV4-1 to TRBJ2-3; D is perhaps TRBD1 (5 bases). Trimming took off 5 bases at V and 5 bases at J, with 11 bases between the two ends. Germline values: CDR1 MGHRA, CDR2 YSYEKL. CDR3 length: 13 residues. The CDR3 DNA sequence: TGCGCCAGCAGCTTCACAGGCGGAGATACGCAGTATTTT. Translating gives CASSFTGGDTQYF.